This T cell receptor (beta chain) was retrieved from a study of T cell repertoires in cytomegalovirus infection. TCRdb recomputed calls from the reads with MiXCR, one row per CDR3 protein. The profile shows about 890,000 distinct CDR3 sequences, around 32% of them singletons. Comment on this clonotype: Antigen unknown.

Germline CDR1 is SGDLS and CDR2 is YYNGEE. V was trimmed by 5 bases and J by 3 bases, leaving 12 bases between them. The CDR3 runs 14 residues. The input for sequencing was cultured CD8+ T cells from PBMCs, taken from culture after CMV antigen stimulation. V is TRBV9 and J is TRBJ2-1, with D possibly matching TRBD1 (5 bases). The TCR comes from a human donor in good health (CMV status not recorded). Some clones in this sample may be carry-over from other donors' samples. The CDR3 sequence is CASSLDSNYNEQFF. Here the CDR3 DNA reads TGTGCCAGCAGTCTTGACAGTAACTACAATGAGCAGTTCTTC.